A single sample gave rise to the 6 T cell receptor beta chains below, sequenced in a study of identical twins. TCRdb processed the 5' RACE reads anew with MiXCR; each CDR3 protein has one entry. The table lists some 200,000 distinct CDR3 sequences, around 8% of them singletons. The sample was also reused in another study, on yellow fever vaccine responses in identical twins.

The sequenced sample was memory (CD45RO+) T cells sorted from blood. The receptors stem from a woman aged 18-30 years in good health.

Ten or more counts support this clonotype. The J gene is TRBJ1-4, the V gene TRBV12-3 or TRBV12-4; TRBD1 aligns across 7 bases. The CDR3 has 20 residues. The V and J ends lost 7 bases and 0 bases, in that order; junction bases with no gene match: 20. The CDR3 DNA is TGTGCCAGCAAGACTAGTCGATTGACAGGGTTGGGAACAACTAATGAAAAACTGTTTTTT. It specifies CASKTSRLTGLGTTNEKLFF.

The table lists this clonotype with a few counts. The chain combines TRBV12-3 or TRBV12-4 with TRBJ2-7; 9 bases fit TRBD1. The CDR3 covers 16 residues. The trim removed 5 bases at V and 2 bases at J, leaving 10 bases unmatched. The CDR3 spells CASSELGQGTTYEQYF. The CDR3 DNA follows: TGTGCCAGCAGTGAACTGGGACAGGGAACCACCTACGAGCAGTACTTC.

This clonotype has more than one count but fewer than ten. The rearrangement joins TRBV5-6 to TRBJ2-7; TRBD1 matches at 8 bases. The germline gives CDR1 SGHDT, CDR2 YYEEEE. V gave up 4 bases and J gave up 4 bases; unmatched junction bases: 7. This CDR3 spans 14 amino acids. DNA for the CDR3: TGTGCCAGCAGCACCGGACAGGGTTTTTACGAGCAGTACTTC. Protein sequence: CASSTGQGFYEQYF.

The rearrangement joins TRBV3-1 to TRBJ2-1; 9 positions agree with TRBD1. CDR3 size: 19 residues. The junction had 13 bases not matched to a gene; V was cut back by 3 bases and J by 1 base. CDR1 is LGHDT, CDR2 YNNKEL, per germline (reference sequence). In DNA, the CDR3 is TGTGCCAGCAGCCAGGAACACCCTTCGACAGGGGGGTCCTACAATGAGCAGTTCTTC. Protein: CASSQEHPSTGGSYNEQFF.

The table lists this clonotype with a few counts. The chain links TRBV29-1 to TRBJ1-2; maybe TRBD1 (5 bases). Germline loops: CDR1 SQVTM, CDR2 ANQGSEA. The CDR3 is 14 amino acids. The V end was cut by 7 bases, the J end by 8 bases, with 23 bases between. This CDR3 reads CSAQSSVGVRGYTF. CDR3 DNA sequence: TGCAGCGCCCAGTCGTCGGTGGGGGTTCGAGGCTACACCTTC. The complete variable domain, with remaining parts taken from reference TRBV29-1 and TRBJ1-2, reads SAVISQKPSRDICQRGTSLTIQCQVDSQVTMMFWYRQQPGQSLTLIATANQGSEATYESGFVIDKFPISRPNLTFSTLTVSNMSPEDSSIYLCSAQSSVGVRGYTFGSGTRLTVV.

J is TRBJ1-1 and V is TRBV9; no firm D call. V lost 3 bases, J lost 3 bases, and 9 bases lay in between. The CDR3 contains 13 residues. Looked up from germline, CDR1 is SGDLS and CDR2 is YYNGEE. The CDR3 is CASSARDHTEAFF. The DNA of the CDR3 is TGTGCCAGCAGCGCCAGAGATCACACTGAAGCTTTCTTT.